This TCR beta chain was sequenced during a study of blood T cell repertoires in COVID-19. Study as a whole: Sources were T cells, B-cell-depleted T cells, or PBMCs; the material itself was cDNA or gDNA.

V was pared by 0 bases and J by 4 bases, with 12 bases between. Germline V gene sequence: CDR1 MGHRA, CDR2 YSYEKL. The CDR3 covers 15 residues. In the original workflow: By means of reference gene primer amplification, nucleated cell counts were estimated. The protocol was immunoSEQ multiplex PCR, while the TCRdb copy is restricted to in-frame clones and leaves out a portion. The V and J calls and clone size come from that table; D and trimming were worked out from the DNA. The sample lists some 200,000 clones; around 90% were seen once. Sequencing was done on a sample of peripheral blood. This chain links TRBV4-1 with TRBJ1-1; D is perhaps TRBD1 (5 bases). The TCR was taken from a woman younger than 35 who had recovered from COVID-19. The CDR3 sequence is CASSQDPGPSTEAFF. Written as DNA, the CDR3 is TGCGCCAGCAGCCAAGATCCAGGGCCCTCCACTGAAGCTTTCTTT.